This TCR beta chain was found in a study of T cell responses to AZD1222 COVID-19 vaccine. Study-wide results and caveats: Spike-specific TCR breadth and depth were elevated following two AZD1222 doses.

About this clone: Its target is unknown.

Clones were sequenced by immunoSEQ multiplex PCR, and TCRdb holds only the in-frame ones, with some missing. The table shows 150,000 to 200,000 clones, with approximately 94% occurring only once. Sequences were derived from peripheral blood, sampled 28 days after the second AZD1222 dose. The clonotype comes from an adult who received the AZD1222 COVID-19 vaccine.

CDR3 in amino acids: CASSEAGGGSNEQFF. CDR3 in DNA: TGTGCCAGCAGTGAAGCTGGGGGAGGGAGCAATGAGCAGTTCTTC. This chain uses TRBV2 with TRBJ2-1, with 7 bases that match TRBD2. Germline trimming cut 0 bases from V and 6 bases from J; bases unmatched to any gene: 5. The germline V gene encodes CDR1 SNHLY and CDR2 FYNNEI. This CDR3 has 15 amino acids.